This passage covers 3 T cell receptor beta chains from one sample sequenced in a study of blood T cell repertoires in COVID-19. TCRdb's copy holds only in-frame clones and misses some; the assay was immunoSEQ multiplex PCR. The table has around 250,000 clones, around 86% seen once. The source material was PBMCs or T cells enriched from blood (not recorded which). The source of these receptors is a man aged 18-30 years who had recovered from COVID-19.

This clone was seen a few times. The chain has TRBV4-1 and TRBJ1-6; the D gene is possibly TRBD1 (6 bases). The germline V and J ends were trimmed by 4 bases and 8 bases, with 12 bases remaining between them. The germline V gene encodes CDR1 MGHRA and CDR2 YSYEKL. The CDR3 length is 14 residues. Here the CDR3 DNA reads TGCGCCAGCAGCCGAGGGACACCTGATTCACCCCTCCACTTT. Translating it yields CASSRGTPDSPLHF.

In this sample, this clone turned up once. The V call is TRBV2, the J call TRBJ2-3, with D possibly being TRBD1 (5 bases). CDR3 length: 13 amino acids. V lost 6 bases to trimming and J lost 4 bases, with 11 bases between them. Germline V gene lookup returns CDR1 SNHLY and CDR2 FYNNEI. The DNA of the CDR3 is TGTGCCAGCAGCTTCCAGGGCTCAGATACGCAGTATTTT. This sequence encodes CASSFQGSDTQYF.

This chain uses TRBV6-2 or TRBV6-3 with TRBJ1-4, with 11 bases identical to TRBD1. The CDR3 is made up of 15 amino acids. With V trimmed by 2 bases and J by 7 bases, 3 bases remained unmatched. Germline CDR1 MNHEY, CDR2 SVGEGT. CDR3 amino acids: CASSYGDRGSEKLFF. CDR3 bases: TGTGCCAGCAGTTACGGGGACAGGGGGAGTGAAAAACTGTTTTTT.